These 4 T cell receptor beta chains were sequenced from one sample in a study of cytomegalovirus exposure and HLA in healthy donors. The PCR had 60 Vbeta and 13 Jbeta primers. Libraries were prepared by immunoSEQ multiplex PCR; TCRdb keeps only in-frame clonotypes and omits some of them. The data contain roughly 100,000 clones, roughly 13% of them singletons. Source material: PBMCs. These receptor sequences come from a man in his forties in good health and CMV-seropositive.

This clone appeared a few times. V usage is TRBV6-6 and J usage is TRBJ2-1; 9 bases line up with TRBD2. Per the germline V gene, CDR1 is MNHNY and CDR2 is SVGAGI (reference sequence). V gave up 4 bases and J gave up 8 bases; unmatched junction bases: 6. This CDR3 is 14 amino acids long. The CDR3 region has the DNA TGTGCCAGCAGTTTAGCGGGAGCAGGGGATGAGCAGTTCTTC. This translates into CASSLAGAGDEQFF.

The table lists this clone with a few counts. Here the CDR3 reads CASSLGTTLYEQYF. The CDR3 bases are TGTGCCAGCTCCCTTGGGACTACCCTCTACGAGCAGTACTTC. The chain is built from TRBV6-6 and TRBJ2-7; 7 bases are a match to TRBD2. V trimming: 8 bases; J trimming: 3 bases; junction bases outside the gene matches: 10. Germline-derived CDR1 and CDR2 are MNHNY and SVGAGI (reference sequence). The CDR3 spans 14 residues.

This clone was recorded a few times. V and J are TRBV6-5 and TRBJ2-2; D gene unclear. CDR1 MNHEY and CDR2 SVGAGI come from the germline V gene. V lost 4 bases and J 4 bases, leaving 4 bases between the germline ends. This CDR3 is built from 12 residues. The CDR3 nucleotides are TGTGCCAGCAGTTTCTTCACCGGGGAGCTGTTTTTT. Translation gives CASSFFTGELFF.

CDR3 sequence: CASSLGSGPFYEQYF. CDR3 nucleotide sequence: TGTGCCAGCAGTTTAGGTAGCGGACCATTCTACGAGCAGTACTTC. The chain uses TRBV27 and TRBJ2-7, with a tentative D call TRBD2 (6 bases). From germline, CDR1 is MNHEY and CDR2 SMNVEV (reference sequence). Trimming took off 2 bases at V and 3 bases at J, with 14 bases between the two ends. This CDR3 region has 15 residues.